A single sample gave rise to the 30 T cell receptor beta chains below, sequenced in a study of CD8 T cells in Susac syndrome. The RNA, about 0.5 to 1 ug, was put through reverse transcription using random hexamers. Using its own MiXCR run on the immunoSEQ multiplex PCR reads, TCRdb lists one record per CDR3 protein. The sample contains approximately 200,000 distinct CDR3 sequences, around 95% of which appear only once. Sample: CD4+ T cells from PBMCs. These receptor sequences come from a human donor with multiple sclerosis.

The rearrangement uses TRBV21-1 and TRBJ2-4; TRBD1 was called by the table and not checked on the DNA. TRBV21-1 is a pseudogene locus. This CDR3 spans 18 amino acids. CDR3 sequence: CASSGTGGAGPAKNIQYF. The CDR3, as DNA: TGTGCCAGCAGCGGGACAGGGGGCGCTGGGCCCGCCAAAAACATTCAGTACTTC.

A single count supports this clonotype. The chain has TRBV30 and TRBJ2-5; maybe TRBD1 (5 bases). CDR3 length: 14 amino acids. Germline loops: CDR1 GTSNPN, CDR2 SVGIG (reference sequence). V was clipped by 0 bases and J by 2 bases, with 10 bases between them. For the CDR3, the DNA is TGTGCCTGGAGTGTAGACAGCGTTCAAGAGACCCAGTACTTC. Translation: CAWSVDSVQETQYF.

The chain joins TRBV20-1 to TRBJ1-2; tentatively, D is TRBD1 (5 bases). Trimming left V 6 bases short and J 4 bases short, with 9 bases between. The CDR3 contains 11 residues. The germline CDR1 and CDR2 sequences are DFQATT and SNEGSKA (reference sequence). The CDR3 region has the DNA TGCAGTGCCGGGACCCTCTATGGCTACACCTTC. As protein: CSAGTLYGYTF.

The J gene is TRBJ2-1, the V gene TRBV27; 7 positions agree with TRBD1. The CDR3 spans 15 residues. The germline gives CDR1 MNHEY, CDR2 SMNVEV (reference sequence). V was pared by 2 bases and J by 3 bases, with 4 bases of the junction left unmatched. CDR3 protein: CASSLIRQGYNEQFF. The DNA for the CDR3 is TGTGCCAGCAGTTTAATAAGACAGGGCTACAATGAGCAGTTCTTC.

The chain is built from TRBV4-1 and TRBJ2-5; D is undetermined. This CDR3 comprises 14 residues. Looked up from germline, CDR1 is MGHRA and CDR2 is YSYEKL. Between the trimmed V and J ends, which lost 4 bases and 4 bases, there was a span of 13 bases. The CDR3 here is CASSLDGWGETQYF. The CDR3 nucleotides are TGCGCCAGCAGCCTCGACGGGTGGGGAGAGACCCAGTACTTC.

This clonotype occurred a few times. The rearrangement links TRBV12-3 or TRBV12-4 to TRBJ2-7; D gene ambiguous. Trimming took off 3 bases at V and 3 bases at J, with 6 bases between the two ends. This CDR3 has 12 amino acids. The CDR3 coding sequence is TGTGCCAGCAGTTTGGCGGACTACGAGCAGTACTTC. Protein: CASSLADYEQYF.

This chain connects TRBV14 to TRBJ2-1; 9 bases fit TRBD1. The germline CDR1 and CDR2 sequences are SGHDN and FVKESK. After removal of 2 bases from V and 9 bases from J, the junction contained 8 bases not matched to a gene. This CDR3 has 15 amino acids. The CDR3 region is CASSQPRGQGTEQFF. CDR3 nucleotide sequence: TGTGCCAGCAGCCAACCGAGGGGACAGGGTACTGAGCAGTTCTTC.

The gene calls are TRBV30 and TRBJ1-1; D might be TRBD1 (5 bases). V dropped 3 bases and J dropped 3 bases, with 14 bases sitting between them. Per the germline V gene, CDR1 is GTSNPN and CDR2 is SVGIG (reference sequence). This CDR3 region has 14 residues. CDR3 amino acids: CAWRPRWDDTEAFF. The CDR3 DNA reads TGTGCCTGGAGACCACGTTGGGACGACACTGAAGCTTTCTTT. The full variable domain, rest sourced from reference TRBV30 and TRBJ1-1, is SQTIHQWPATLVQPVGSPLSLECTVEGTSNPNLYWYRQAAGRGLQLLFYSVGIGQISSEVPQNLSASRPQDRQFILSSKKLLLSDSGFYLCAWRPRWDDTEAFFGQGTRLTVV.

Remarks on this clonotype: One junction end does not reproduce the germline sequence, and a read error may be involved. The chain joins TRBV5-1 to TRBJ2-5, with a weak D call TRBD1 (5 bases). The germline V gene encodes CDR1 SGHRS and CDR2 YFSETQ. The CDR3 has 13 amino acids. Here the CDR3 DNA reads TGCGCCAGCAGCTTGGAGAAACAGGTACACCGGGACTTC. Protein product: CASSLEKQVHRDF.

This clonotype occurred a few times. V gene TRBV4-2 combines with J gene TRBJ2-2, with D maybe TRBD2 (5 bases). V lost 1 base and J lost 1, with 7 bases in between. CDR3 size: 15 residues. Germline loops: CDR1 LGHNA, CDR2 YNFKEQ. The CDR3 region is CASSQGGLNTGELFF. CDR3 nucleotide sequence: TGTGCCAGCAGCCAAGGCGGGCTGAACACCGGGGAGCTGTTTTTT.

The chain couples TRBV28 to TRBJ2-7; D is possibly TRBD2 (6 bases). From germline, CDR1 is MDHEN and CDR2 SYDVKM. V lost 3 bases to trimming and J lost 6 bases, with 15 bases between them. The CDR3 totals 14 residues. This CDR3 reads CASSFPGTLLEQYF. The CDR3 coding sequence is TGTGCCAGCAGTTTCCCCGGGACTCTTCTCGAGCAGTACTTC.

V usage is TRBV27 and J usage is TRBJ2-5; D may be TRBD1 or TRBD2 (6 bases each). Looked up from germline, CDR1 is MNHEY and CDR2 is SMNVEV (reference sequence). Trimming pared 3 bases from V and 5 bases from J, leaving 10 bases between. The CDR3 is 13 amino acids. The DNA of the CDR3 is TGTGCCAGCAGTTTCCAGGGGAGGGAGACCCAGTACTTC. Translated: CASSFQGRETQYF.

The chain employs TRBV27 and TRBJ1-1; D unresolved. The germline V gene encodes CDR1 MNHEY and CDR2 SMNVEV (reference sequence). V was trimmed by 8 bases and J by 2 bases, leaving 15 bases between them. The CDR3 is 14 amino acids. The CDR3: CASRFRFQNTEAFF. Here the CDR3 DNA reads TGTGCCAGCCGGTTTCGGTTCCAAAACACTGAAGCTTTCTTT.

V usage is TRBV7-9 and J usage is TRBJ2-3, with D uncertain. Trimming took off 4 bases at V and 0 bases at J, with 8 bases between the two ends. CDR1 is SEHNR and CDR2 is FQNEAQ in the germline V gene (reference sequence). This CDR3 is built from 14 residues. CDR3 nucleotides: TGTGCCAGCAGCTCAAGGGCGAGCACAGATACGCAGTATTTT. This sequence encodes CASSSRASTDTQYF. Full variable domain (rest looked up from reference TRBV7-9 and TRBJ2-3): DTGVSQNPRHKITKRGQNVTFRCDPISEHNRLYWYRQTLGQGPEFLTYFQNEAQLEKSRLLSDRFSAERPKGSFSTLEIQRTEQGDSAMYLCASSSRASTDTQYFGPGTRLTVL.

This clonotype was picked up a small number of times. The chain couples TRBV25-1 to TRBJ2-2; TRBD1 is a possible D gene (5 bases). V gave up 5 bases and J gave up 3 bases, with 10 bases separating them. Germline loops: CDR1 MGHDK, CDR2 SYGVNS. The CDR3 consists of 14 residues. The CDR3 is CASSSQGDTGELFF. The CDR3 DNA sequence: TGTGCCAGCAGTAGCCAGGGTGACACCGGGGAGCTGTTTTTT.

V usage is TRBV18 and J usage is TRBJ2-1, with a weak D call TRBD1 (6 bases). Germline V gene lookup returns CDR1 KGHSH and CDR2 LQKENI. V lost 1 base, J lost 6 bases, and 16 bases lay in between. This CDR3 is built from 16 residues. CDR3 nucleotide sequence: TGTGCCAGCTCACCACGAAGCCGGACAGAAAGCAATGAGCAGTTCTTC. Encoded protein: CASSPRSRTESNEQFF.

The rearrangement joins TRBV28 to TRBJ1-6; no firm D call. Germline loops: CDR1 MDHEN, CDR2 SYDVKM. V lost 7 bases and J lost 7, with 14 bases in between. The CDR3 is 14 amino acids. CDR3 nucleotides: TGTGCCAGCACTAGGGAGGTATGGAATTCACCCCTCCACTTT. Encoded protein: CASTREVWNSPLHF.

The gene calls are TRBV28 and TRBJ2-5; tentative D call: TRBD2 (5 bases). Trimming cost V 5 bases and J 3 bases, with 16 bases left between them. CDR3 length equals 15 residues. CDR1 is MDHEN and CDR2 is SYDVKM in the germline V gene. As DNA, the CDR3 is TGTGCCAGCAGTGCCCCTCGAGGGTGGAAAGAGACCCAGTACTTC. Translating it yields CASSAPRGWKETQYF.

The genes are TRBV12-3 or TRBV12-4 and TRBJ2-3; TRBD2 is a possible D gene (5 bases). This CDR3 has 16 residues. V shed 6 bases and J shed 0 bases, with 16 bases lying between them. DNA for the CDR3: TGTGCCAGCAGCGCCCCGGGGATAGGTAGCACAGATACGCAGTATTTT. Amino acids: CASSAPGIGSTDTQYF.

This clonotype was picked up one time. The chain couples TRBV28 to TRBJ2-3; the match to TRBD2 covers 10 bases. With 5 bases clipped from V and 6 bases from J, the junction kept 11 bases outside the gene matches. Germline CDR1 reads MDHEN; CDR2 reads SYDVKM. The CDR3 covers 16 residues. The CDR3 sequence: CASSPASGGAVDTQYF. In DNA form, the CDR3 reads TGTGCCAGCAGTCCCGCGAGCGGGGGGGCCGTCGATACGCAGTATTTT.

The chain carries TRBV5-1 and TRBJ2-7; 7 positions match TRBD1. Trimming at V came to 3 bases and at J to 6 bases, leaving 9 bases not matched to a gene. The CDR3 totals 14 residues. The germline CDR1 and CDR2 sequences are SGHRS and YFSETQ. CDR3 sequence reads: CASSSGTANPEQYF. DNA of the CDR3: TGCGCCAGCAGCTCCGGGACAGCGAATCCCGAGCAGTACTTC.

The chain couples TRBV7-3 to TRBJ2-2; D uncertain. V gave up 1 base and J gave up 0 bases, with 6 bases separating them. The germline CDR1 and CDR2 sequences are SGHTA and FQGTGA. The CDR3 extends over 15 amino acids. CDR3 nucleotides: TGTGCCAGCAGCTTAATGTCAGCGAACACCGGGGAGCTGTTTTTT. This gives the protein CASSLMSANTGELFF.

The chain links TRBV6-9 to TRBJ2-7, with D perhaps TRBD2 (6 bases). V lost 5 bases and J 4 bases, leaving 12 bases between the germline ends. CDR3 length: 13 amino acids. Germline CDR1 MNHGY, CDR2 SVAAGI. The CDR3 is CASSQTSFYEQYF. Written as DNA, the CDR3 is TGTGCCAGCAGTCAGACTAGTTTTTACGAGCAGTACTTC.

This chain uses TRBV15 with TRBJ2-1, with TRBD1 identical over 9 bases. V lost 2 bases, J lost 5 bases, and 4 bases stayed unmatched. The CDR3 is 15 residues long. Germline V CDR1 and CDR2: LNHNV, YYDKDF (reference sequence). The chain's CDR3 is CATSRSWTGDNEQFF. As DNA, the CDR3 is TGTGCCACCAGCAGATCGTGGACAGGGGACAATGAGCAGTTCTTC.

This clonotype was picked up a small number of times. The V and J genes are TRBV18 and TRBJ1-1; TRBD1 matches 7 bases. Germline V gives CDR1 KGHSH, CDR2 LQKENI. The V segment lost 3 bases and the J segment 0 bases; nucleotides outside the gene matches: 1. There are 14 residues in the CDR3. The CDR3 DNA follows: TGTGCCAGCTCACCGGGACAGTTGAACACTGAAGCTTTCTTT. Translated: CASSPGQLNTEAFF.

The rearrangement links TRBV12-3 or TRBV12-4 to TRBJ2-6; D gene ambiguous. The V end was cut by 3 bases, the J end by 1 base, with 7 bases between. The CDR3 runs to 15 residues. In DNA, the CDR3 is TGTGCCAGCAGTTTGCTCAAGTCTGGGGCCAACGTCCTGACTTTC. Translated, it gives CASSLLKSGANVLTF.

The chain employs TRBV29-1 and TRBJ1-2; D is unclear. V was trimmed by 6 bases and J by 4 bases, leaving 18 bases between them. CDR1 is SQVTM, CDR2 ANQGSEA, per germline. The CDR3 has 14 amino acids. CDR3 DNA sequence: TGCAGCGTACTTTCCCACGGGGAGGCCTATGGCTACACCTTC. Translating gives CSVLSHGEAYGYTF.

The chain carries TRBV29-1 and TRBJ2-1; no clear D. The CDR3 consists of 13 residues. V was cut by 1 base and J by 3 bases, with 7 bases left in between. Looked up from germline, CDR1 is SQVTM and CDR2 is ANQGSEA. The CDR3 bases are TGCAGCGTTGAAGCGCAGGACTACAATGAGCAGTTCTTC. Translated: CSVEAQDYNEQFF.

The chain uses TRBV5-1 and TRBJ1-2; D is uncertain. Germline CDR1 and CDR2: SGHRS and YFSETQ. V dropped 4 bases and J dropped 3 bases, with 10 bases sitting between them. The CDR3 runs to 13 residues. As DNA, the CDR3 is TGCGCCAGCAGCCGCGGAAAGGACTATGGCTACACCTTC. Protein: CASSRGKDYGYTF. Drawing the rest from reference TRBV5-1 and TRBJ1-2, the complete variable domain is KAGVTQTPRYLIKTRGQQVTLSCSPISGHRSVSWYQQTPGQGLQFLFEYFSETQRNKGNFPGRFSGRQFSNSRSEMNVSTLELGDSALYLCASSRGKDYGYTFGSGTRLTVV.

The genes are TRBV30 and TRBJ1-4; D gene unclear. Germline V gene sequence: CDR1 GTSNPN, CDR2 SVGIG (reference sequence). V was cut by 3 bases and J by 3 bases, with 14 bases left in between. CDR3 length: 15 amino acids. The CDR3 protein is CAWRLSAPSNEKLFF. CDR3 coding DNA: TGTGCCTGGAGACTTTCGGCCCCTTCTAATGAAAAACTGTTTTTT. Full variable domain (outside the CDR3, taken from reference TRBV30 and TRBJ1-4): SQTIHQWPATLVQPVGSPLSLECTVEGTSNPNLYWYRQAAGRGLQLLFYSVGIGQISSEVPQNLSASRPQDRQFILSSKKLLLSDSGFYLCAWRLSAPSNEKLFFGSGTQLSVL.